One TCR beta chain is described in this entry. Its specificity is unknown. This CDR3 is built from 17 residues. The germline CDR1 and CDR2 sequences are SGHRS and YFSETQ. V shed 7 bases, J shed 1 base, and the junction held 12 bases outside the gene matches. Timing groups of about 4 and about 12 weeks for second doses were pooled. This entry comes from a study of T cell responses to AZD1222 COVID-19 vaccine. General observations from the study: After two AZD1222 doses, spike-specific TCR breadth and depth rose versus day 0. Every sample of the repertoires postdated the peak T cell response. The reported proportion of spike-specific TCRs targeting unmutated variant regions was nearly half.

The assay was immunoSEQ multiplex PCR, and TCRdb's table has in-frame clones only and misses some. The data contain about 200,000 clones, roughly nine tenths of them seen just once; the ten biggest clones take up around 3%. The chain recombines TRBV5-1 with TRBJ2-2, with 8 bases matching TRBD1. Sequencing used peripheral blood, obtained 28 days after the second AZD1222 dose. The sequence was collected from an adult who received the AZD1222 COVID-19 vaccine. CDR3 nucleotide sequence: TGCGCCAGCTCTTGGGAAAGGACAGGGATGAACACCGGGGAGCTGTTTTTT. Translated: CASSWERTGMNTGELFF. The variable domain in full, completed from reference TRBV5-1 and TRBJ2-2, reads KAGVTQTPRYLIKTRGQQVTLSCSPISGHRSVSWYQQTPGQGLQFLFEYFSETQRNKGNFPGRFSGRQFSNSRSEMNVSTLELGDSALYLCASSWERTGMNTGELFFGEGSRLTVL.